Listed below are T cell receptor beta chains from one sample, sequenced in a study of blood T cell repertoires in COVID-19. Sequencing used immunoSEQ multiplex PCR; TCRdb keeps in-frame clones, though not all of them. The sample holds approximately 390,000 clones, 87% seen once. Sample: peripheral blood. The receptors were gathered from a woman in her sixties with COVID-19, enrolled during active disease. The CDR3 runs from the conserved cysteine through the conserved F or W. The D gene is left open where the match is weak. Clone size is not always given. Where it is, it says once, few, many or a class for expanded clones.

size	D	V	J	DNA	CDR3
.	.	TRBV9	TRBJ2-2	TGTGCCAGCAGTCTTAGAGGAACAGGGCTGACCACCGGGGAGCTGTTTTTT	CASSLRGTGLTTGELFF
once	TRBD1	TRBV27	TRBJ2-7	TGTGCCAGCAGACCGGACAGGCCTAGGGAGCAGTACTTC	CASRPDRPREQYF
.	.	TRBV18	TRBJ1-2	TGTGCCAGCTCACCACCGGGCAATGGCTACACCTTC	CASSPPGNGYTF
.	TRBD1	TRBV30	TRBJ1-2	TGTGCCTGGAGTTTCGACAGGGGGAACACCTTC	CAWSFDRGNTF
.	.	TRBV5-1	TRBJ1-2	TGCGCCAGCAGCTTGGGACAGCATTTGTATGGCTACACCTTC	CASSLGQHLYGYTF
.	.	TRBV6-5	TRBJ2-7	TGTGCCAGCAGTTTTGCACAGGGCGGGGAGCAGTACTTC	CASSFAQGGEQYF
.	TRBD1	TRBV19	TRBJ2-7	TGTGCCAGTACCCGACAGGGATCCTACGAGCAGTACTTC	CASTRQGSYEQYF
.	TRBD2	TRBV10-1	TRBJ2-1	TGCGCCAGCAGTGAGGCGGGGGGGCTTGAGCAGTTCTTC	CASSEAGGLEQFF
.	.	TRBV4-1	TRBJ1-1	TGCGCCAGCAGCCAATCCCAGGGGTTGAACACTGAAGCTTTCTTT	CASSQSQGLNTEAFF
.	.	TRBV27	TRBJ1-1	TGTGCCAGCAGCTATACCCGCAGGAATACTGAAGCTTTCTTT	CASSYTRRNTEAFF
.	TRBD2	TRBV4-2	TRBJ2-1	TGTGCCAGCAGCCAGGTTAGCGGGTATGAGCAGTTCTTC	CASSQVSGYEQFF
.	TRBD2	TRBV18	TRBJ2-7	TGTGCCAGCTCACCTACGGGGGGGACTACTCGTCGAGAGCAGTACTTC	CASSPTGGTTRREQYF
.	.	TRBV5-4	TRBJ1-4	TGTGCCAGCAGCGCCGGGGGGGAGAATGAAAAACTGTTTTTT	CASSAGGENEKLFF
.	.	TRBV7-8	TRBJ2-2	TGTGCCAGCAGCCCCCCTCCACTGAACACCGGGGAGCTGTTTTTT	CASSPPPLNTGELFF
.	.	TRBV4-1	TRBJ1-6	TGCGCCAGCAGCCTTGGCAAAGCAGGGCCATCCTCCTATAATTCACCCCTCCACTTT	CASSLGKAGPSSYNSPLHF
.	.	TRBV4-2	TRBJ1-3	TGTGCCAGCAGCCAATTACAGGGCAGCTCTGGAAACACCATATATTTT	CASSQLQGSSGNTIYF
.	TRBD2	TRBV10-2	TRBJ2-7	TGCGCCAGCAGACTCAGCGGGGGGGCCGGGGAGCAGTACTTC	CASRLSGGAGEQYF
.	TRBD2	TRBV12-5	TRBJ2-5	TGTGCTAGTGGCAGACCTCACACTAGCGGACAAGAGACCCAGTACTTC	CASGRPHTSGQETQYF
.	TRBD2	TRBV6-2/TRBV6-3	TRBJ2-7	TGTGCCAGCAGTTACGGTGGCCCCGGGGGGGAGCAGTACTTC	CASSYGGPGGEQYF
.	.	TRBV18	TRBJ2-5	TGTGCCAGCTCACCACCGTCTATTCAAGAGACCCAGTACTTC	CASSPPSIQETQYF
.	TRBD2	TRBV3-1/TRBV3-2	TRBJ2-1	TGTGCCAGCAGCCCAATGAGGAGCGGGGGGGACTACAATGAGCAGTTCTTC	CASSPMRSGGDYNEQFF
.	TRBD1	TRBV5-1	TRBJ2-7	TGCGCCAGCAGCTTGGGACAGGGGGGCTACGAGCAGTACTTC	CASSLGQGGYEQYF
.	TRBD1	TRBV20-1	TRBJ2-7	TGCAGTGCTAGTAACAGGGGTTCTAGCGAGCAGTACTTC	CSASNRGSSEQYF
once	TRBD1	TRBV6-5	TRBJ1-2	TGTGCCAGCACCCAGACAGGGGCTAGGCACTATGGCTACACCTTC	CASTQTGARHYGYTF
.	TRBD1	TRBV29-1	TRBJ1-1	TGCAGCGTTAAGGGACAGGGTTGGTCCACTGAAGCTTTCTTT	CSVKGQGWSTEAFF